The clone carrying this T cell receptor beta chain was counted many times. This entry comes from a study of Graves' ophthalmopathy and Graves' hyperthyroidism. RNA transcripts served as template for amplifying TCR beta CDR3 sequences. First-round RT-PCR with HTBI primers preceded a second-round multiplex PCR. Each CDR3 protein gets one entry after TCRdb re-called the multiplex PCR reads with MiXCR. The sample lists about 700,000 distinct CDR3 sequences, roughly 39% seen once, with roughly 3.5% in the top ten. This CDR3 has 15 residues. Germline loops: CDR1 MGHRA, CDR2 YSYEKL. Trimming left V 1 base short and J 3 bases short, with 10 bases between.

Material: peripheral blood. The chain combines TRBV4-1 with TRBJ1-5; D call uncertain. This TCR was recovered from an adult man with Graves' ophthalmopathy. For the CDR3, the DNA is TGCGCCAGCAGCCAAGGTACGAGGAACAATCAGCCCCAGCATTTT. Its translation: CASSQGTRNNQPQHF.